One and the same sample provided the 15 T cell receptor beta chains below, sequenced in a study of vaccination effects on CD4 cells after COVID-19. Antigen specificity for these receptors is unknown. Antigen-specific CD4+ T cells were expanded with viral peptide pools in the ViraFEST assay before sequencing. Culturing for 9 to 10 days preceded CD4+ T cell isolation. The vaccine recipients had no prior SARS-CoV-2 infection, with negative nucleocapsid antibodies. Assay used: immunoSEQ multiplex PCR; TCRdb lists only in-frame clones, some missing. The data show about 63,000 clones, 70% to 85% seen once. Sequenced here: CD4+ T cells from PBMCs cultured with HCoV-OC43 spike peptides, sampled before COVID-19 vaccination. Subset here: HCoV-OC43 spike overlapping peptide pool stimulation. These TCRs come from a human donor who received a COVID-19 vaccine.

This clone was detected once. This chain uses TRBV29-1 with TRBJ2-5; TRBD1 matches at 12 bases. Germline V gives CDR1 SQVTM, CDR2 ANQGSEA. V lost 4 bases, J lost 7 bases, and 10 bases stayed unmatched. The CDR3 sequence is 15 residues long. CDR3 amino acids: CSVGRGTGGFGTQYF. The CDR3 bases are TGCAGCGTTGGACGTGGGACAGGGGGCTTTGGGACCCAGTACTTC. The entire variable domain, with the rest obtained from reference TRBV29-1 and TRBJ2-5, is as follows: SAVISQKPSRDICQRGTSLTIQCQVDSQVTMMFWYRQQPGQSLTLIATANQGSEATYESGFVIDKFPISRPNLTFSTLTVSNMSPEDSSIYLCSVGRGTGGFGTQYFGPGTRLLVL.

V is TRBV24-1 and J is TRBJ2-1; 8 bases map to TRBD2. Germline-derived CDR1 and CDR2 are KGHDR and SFDVKD. With 6 bases clipped from V and 5 bases from J, the junction kept 2 bases outside the gene matches. There are 13 residues in the CDR3. DNA of the CDR3: TGTGCCACCAGTCGTAGCGGGAACAATGAGCAGTTCTTC. This encodes CATSRSGNNEQFF.

This chain uses TRBV5-5 with TRBJ1-1; 10 bases match TRBD1. With 1 base clipped from V and 7 bases from J, the junction kept 13 bases outside the gene matches. Per the germline V gene, CDR1 is SGHKS and CDR2 is YYEKEE (reference sequence). The CDR3 runs to 17 residues. The DNA of the CDR3 is TGTGCCAGCAGCTTGCTCGGGACAGGGGTGACCCTCAGTGAAGCTTTCTTT. Its protein product is CASSLLGTGVTLSEAFF.

This clone was counted only a few times. V usage is TRBV2 and J usage is TRBJ2-2; 8 nucleotides agree with TRBD1. CDR3 length: 16 amino acids. The germline V gene encodes CDR1 SNHLY and CDR2 FYNNEI. Unmatched junction bases numbered 6, after V lost 6 bases and J lost 0 bases. CDR3 sequence (DNA): TGTGCCAGCAGATTGGACAGGGCAACGAACACCGGGGAGCTGTTTTTT. Its protein is CASRLDRATNTGELFF.

This clone was observed a handful of times. The chain joins TRBV6-5 to TRBJ2-1, with D tentatively TRBD2 (5 bases). V lost 6 bases, J lost 5 bases, and 14 bases lay in between. Germline assignment: CDR1 MNHEY and CDR2 SVGAGI. There are 14 residues in the CDR3. The CDR3 DNA is TGTGCCAGCAGCGGGATATCCGGAGACAATGAGCAGTTCTTC. It yields the protein CASSGISGDNEQFF.

The CDR3 nucleotides read TGTGCCAGCAGCGGGACAGGGTTCACCGGGGAGCTGTTTTTT. Amino acid sequence: CASSGTGFTGELFF. The chain has TRBV25-1 and TRBJ2-2, with 9 bases that match TRBD1. The CDR3 loop spans 14 amino acids. Germline CDR1 and CDR2: MGHDK and SYGVNS. V shed 6 bases, J shed 4 bases, and the junction held 3 bases outside the gene matches. Based on the CDR3 plus reference TRBV25-1 and TRBJ2-2, the full variable domain is EADIYQTPRYLVIGTGKKITLECSQTMGHDKMYWYQQDPGMELHLIHYSYGVNSTEKGDLSSESTVSRIRTEHFPLTLESARPSHTSQYLCASSGTGFTGELFFGEGSRLTVL.

Only a few counts were recorded for this clone. The genes are TRBV6-1 and TRBJ2-3; 8 nucleotides match TRBD2. The CDR3 loop spans 16 amino acids. CDR1 and CDR2 from the germline V gene are MNHNS and SASEGT. V gave up 2 bases and J gave up 2 bases; unmatched junction bases: 6. The CDR3 spells CASSELRGASTDTQYF. The CDR3 DNA sequence: TGTGCCAGCAGTGAACTGCGGGGGGCCTCCACAGATACGCAGTATTTT.

The chain carries TRBV5-1 and TRBJ1-2, with 7 nucleotides matching TRBD1. The CDR3 loop spans 15 amino acids. V shed 0 bases, J shed 2 bases, and the junction held 4 bases outside the gene matches. Germline V lookup: CDR1 SGHRS, CDR2 YFSETQ. The CDR3 here is CASSLGRQGNYGYTF. CDR3 DNA: TGCGCCAGCAGCTTGGGGAGACAGGGAAACTATGGCTACACCTTC.

The gene calls are TRBV10-2 and TRBJ2-5; 12 nucleotides line up with TRBD2. Trimming removed 4 bases from V and 3 bases from J; junction bases left unmatched: 6. Looked up from germline, CDR1 is WSHSY and CDR2 is SAAADI. This CDR3 has 16 residues. CDR3 bases: TGCGCCAGCAGTGGACTAGCGGGGGCCGCGGAAGAGACCCAGTACTTC. This encodes CASSGLAGAAEETQYF.

V gene TRBV19 combines with J gene TRBJ1-5; D is ambiguous. The germline V and J ends were trimmed by 3 bases and 4 bases, with 7 bases remaining between them. The CDR3 extends over 13 amino acids. Germline V CDR1 and CDR2: LNHDA, SQIVND (reference sequence). CDR3 loop: CASSIQTNQPQHF. CDR3 sequence (DNA): TGTGCCAGTAGTATCCAGACGAATCAGCCCCAGCATTTT.

The V and J genes are TRBV7-2 and TRBJ2-3; D not resolved. The CDR3 extends over 13 amino acids. Trimming pared 3 bases from V and 1 base from J, leaving 5 bases between. Germline loops: CDR1 SGHTA, CDR2 FQGNSA. CDR3 sequence (DNA): TGTGCCAGCAGCTTGCAGGGCACAGATACGCAGTATTTT. Translation gives CASSLQGTDTQYF.

As regards this clone: Other nucleotide sequences in the sample specify the same CDR3. The genes are TRBV7-9 and TRBJ1-4; 7 nucleotides line up with TRBD1. CDR3 length: 14 amino acids. CDR1 is SEHNR, CDR2 FQNEAQ, per germline (reference sequence). The J segment lost 4 bases and the V segment lost 1 base, leaving 0 bases of the junction unmatched. CDR3 sequence: CASSLGQGNEKLFF. CDR3 coding DNA: TGTGCCAGCAGCTTAGGACAGGGTAATGAAAAACTGTTTTTT.

This chain links TRBV6-2 or TRBV6-3 with TRBJ1-2; no firm D call. Germline-derived CDR1 and CDR2 are MNHEY and SVGEGT. Trimming took off 2 bases at V and 9 bases at J, with 7 bases between the two ends. The CDR3 consists of 11 residues. The CDR3 loop reads CASSYHISYTF. CDR3 nucleotide sequence: TGTGCCAGCAGTTACCACATTAGCTACACCTTC.

The rearrangement joins TRBV5-1 to TRBJ2-5; 12 bases map to TRBD2. This CDR3 spans 14 amino acids. J was trimmed by 6 bases and V by 7 bases; bases with no gene match: 7. Germline values: CDR1 SGHRS, CDR2 YFSETQ. For the CDR3, the DNA is TGCGCCAGCTGCCGGACTAGCGGGGTGAAGACCCAGTACTTC. Protein sequence: CASCRTSGVKTQYF.

This clone was observed a few times. The V call is TRBV18, the J call TRBJ2-2, with a weak D call TRBD1 (5 bases). Germline loops: CDR1 KGHSH, CDR2 LQKENI. The germline V and J ends were trimmed by 3 bases and 2 bases, with 10 bases remaining between them. The CDR3 is 15 amino acids. CDR3 residues: CASSPSQGNTGELFF. In DNA form, the CDR3 reads TGTGCCAGCTCACCGAGCCAGGGCAACACCGGGGAGCTGTTTTTT. The entire variable domain, with the rest obtained from reference TRBV18 and TRBJ2-2, is as follows: NAGVMQNPRHLVRRRGQEARLRCSPMKGHSHVYWYRQLPEEGLKFMVYLQKENIIDESGMPKERFSAEFPKEGPSILRIQQVVRGDSAAYFCASSPSQGNTGELFFGEGSRLTVL.